This T cell receptor (beta chain) was identified in a study of identical twins' blood T cells. Study-wide background: Roughly twelve libraries, six alpha and six beta, gave about 50 million reads.

Both ends of each TCR cDNA library bore sample-specific barcodes. Via MiXCR, TCRdb re-called the 5' RACE reads, giving one row per CDR3 protein. The table shows 350,000 to 400,000 distinct CDR3 sequences, with 28% occurring only once. The V gene's germline CDR1 is SQVTM and CDR2 ANQGSEA. This CDR3 comprises 15 residues. Deletions cut 0 bases from V and 4 bases from J, with 14 bases between. This clonotype appeared a few times. This receptor was taken from a woman aged 18 to 50 in good health. Sequenced sample: PBMCs. This chain connects TRBV29-1 to TRBJ2-3; TRBD2 is a possible D gene (5 bases). Here the CDR3 DNA reads TGCAGCGTTGAAGATCGGGCTAGCCCGTCAGATACGCAGTATTTT. This gives the protein CSVEDRASPSDTQYF.